The 29 T cell receptor beta chains below all came from one sample that was sequenced in a study of blood T cell repertoires in COVID-19. The assay was immunoSEQ multiplex PCR, and TCRdb's table has in-frame clones only and misses some. The sample holds fewer than 85,000 clones, 70% to 85% seen once. The sequenced sample consisted of peripheral blood. These receptor sequences come from an older woman with acute or convalescent COVID-19.

The chain is built from TRBV28 and TRBJ1-2; the match to TRBD1 covers 9 bases. The germline gives CDR1 MDHEN, CDR2 SYDVKM. V shed 5 bases and J 7 bases; nucleotides not matched to a gene: 11. This CDR3 is 15 amino acids long. CDR3 residues: CASSAFSGTGFGYTF. The CDR3 DNA is TGTGCCAGCAGTGCCTTCTCCGGGACAGGGTTTGGCTACACCTTC.

By share of the sample, this clone is medium-sized. This chain joins TRBV6-5 and TRBJ1-1; D is undetermined. CDR1 and CDR2 (germline): MNHEY, SVGAGI. CDR3 size: 13 residues. V was shortened by 2 bases and J by 7 bases, with 11 bases between the two germline ends. CDR3 amino acids: CASSYDGSDEAFF. In nucleotides, the CDR3 is TGTGCCAGCAGTTACGACGGCAGCGATGAAGCTTTCTTT.

The V gene is TRBV3-1 (or the pseudogene TRBV3-2), the J gene TRBJ1-2; tentatively, D is TRBD1 (5 bases). CDR3 length equals 14 residues. Trimming pared 4 bases from V and 5 bases from J, leaving 14 bases between. The germline CDR1 and CDR2 sequences are LGHDT and YNNKEL (reference sequence). CDR3 coding DNA: TGTGCCAGCAGCCCCACAACAGGTGGGTATGGCTACACCTTC. Protein sequence: CASSPTTGGYGYTF.

V usage is TRBV7-9 and J usage is TRBJ2-1, with 8 bases fitting TRBD1. CDR3 size: 15 residues. The junction had 6 bases not matched to a gene; V was cut back by 4 bases and J by 4 bases. The V gene's germline CDR1 is SEHNR and CDR2 FQNEAQ (reference sequence). The CDR3 is CASSSMTGEYNEQFF. In DNA form, the CDR3 reads TGTGCCAGCAGCTCGATGACAGGGGAGTACAATGAGCAGTTCTTC.

This clone occurred a few times. This chain connects TRBV3-1 (or the pseudogene TRBV3-2) to TRBJ2-2; no definite D call. The V and J ends lost 0 bases and 6 bases respectively, with 8 bases between them. This CDR3 has 14 residues. CDR1 is LGHDT, CDR2 YNNKEL, per germline (reference sequence). The CDR3 loop reads CASSQDPHSGELFF. The CDR3 coding sequence is TGTGCCAGCAGCCAAGATCCCCATTCCGGGGAGCTGTTTTTT.

This clone was counted once. The rearrangement uses TRBV19 and TRBJ2-1, with 12 positions matching TRBD2. The CDR3 contains 19 residues. Trimming cost V 6 bases and J 0 bases; bases outside gene matches: 12. Germline-derived CDR1 and CDR2 are LNHDA and SQIVND (reference sequence). In DNA form, the CDR3 reads TGTGCCAGTAGCTCCTTCGGGCTAGCGGGAGGGAGCTCCTACAATGAGCAGTTCTTC. Its protein product is CASSSFGLAGGSSYNEQFF.

This rearrangement joins TRBV19 to TRBJ2-1; 7 nucleotides match TRBD2. CDR3 length: 14 amino acids. In germline, CDR1 is LNHDA, CDR2 SQIVND (reference sequence). Trimming took 7 bases from V and 5 from J; bases not matched to a gene: 8. This CDR3 is CASISRDYNNEQFF. CDR3 DNA sequence: TGTGCCAGTATTAGCCGGGACTACAACAATGAGCAGTTCTTC.

V usage is TRBV15 and J usage is TRBJ1-2, with D possibly TRBD1 on 5 matching bases. This CDR3 is built from 14 residues. V lost 3 bases and J 4 bases, leaving 12 bases between the germline ends. The germline V gene encodes CDR1 LNHNV and CDR2 YYDKDF (reference sequence). CDR3 DNA sequence: TGTGCCACCAGCAGGGAAAGACAGTCCTATGGCTACACCTTC. Its translation is CATSRERQSYGYTF.

The chain links TRBV5-6 to TRBJ1-1, with TRBD1 matching 9 bases. The CDR3 runs 16 residues. Losses at the gene ends were 1 base for V and 1 base for J; bases not matched to a gene: 5. Germline V gene sequence: CDR1 SGHDT, CDR2 YYEEEE. The DNA for the CDR3 is TGTGCCAGCAGCTTGCCACAGGGGGCTTGGAACACTGAAGCTTTCTTT. Its translation is CASSLPQGAWNTEAFF. Together with reference TRBV5-6 and TRBJ1-1, the CDR3 gives the full variable domain: DAGVTQSPTHLIKTRGQQVTLRCSPKSGHDTVSWYQQALGQGPQFIFQYYEEEERQRGNFPDRFSGHQFPNYSSELNVNALLLGDSALYLCASSLPQGAWNTEAFFGQGTRLTVV.

This sequence joins TRBV5-1 and TRBJ2-1, with 11 bases lining up with TRBD2. Germline V gives CDR1 SGHRS, CDR2 YFSETQ. The junction had 11 bases not matched to a gene; V was cut back by 4 bases and J by 8 bases. This CDR3 region has 16 residues. CDR3 protein: CASSPLTSGSFDEQFF. CDR3 DNA: TGCGCCAGCAGCCCCCTAACTAGCGGGAGTTTTGATGAGCAGTTCTTC.

V usage is TRBV3-1 (or the pseudogene TRBV3-2) and J usage is TRBJ1-4; D gene ambiguous. The CDR3 sequence is 15 residues long. V shed 0 bases and J shed 3 bases, with 8 bases lying between them. Looked up from germline, CDR1 is LGHDT and CDR2 is YNNKEL (reference sequence). The CDR3 bases are TGTGCCAGCAGCCAAGACCCAGGCGCTAATGAAAAACTGTTTTTT. Amino acid sequence: CASSQDPGANEKLFF.

The rearrangement uses TRBV6-6 and TRBJ2-7; 8 positions agree with TRBD1. CDR1 is MNHNY and CDR2 is SVGAGI in the germline V gene (reference sequence). Losses at the gene ends were 1 base for V and 5 bases for J; bases not matched to a gene: 7. This CDR3 contains 15 residues. Here the CDR3 DNA reads TGTGCCAGCAGTTACTTCACCAGGGGGCAAAACGAGCAGTACTTC. This encodes CASSYFTRGQNEQYF.

The gene calls are TRBV30 and TRBJ1-6; 8 positions match TRBD1. The CDR3 loop spans 17 amino acids. Looked up from germline, CDR1 is GTSNPN and CDR2 is SVGIG (reference sequence). V gave up 3 bases and J gave up 7 bases; unmatched junction bases: 14. The CDR3 DNA follows: TGTGCCTGGAGCCGTACAGCCTCAGGGGGCAGGAATTCACCCCTCCACTTT. Residues: CAWSRTASGGRNSPLHF.

J is TRBJ2-1 and V is TRBV28; D is perhaps TRBD1 (5 bases). Trimming removed 8 bases from V and 3 bases from J, with 14 bases in between. The CDR3 is made up of 14 amino acids. Germline CDR1 reads MDHEN; CDR2 reads SYDVKM. CDR3 sequence: CASRQQDIYNEQFF. CDR3 sequence (DNA): TGTGCCAGCCGGCAACAGGATATCTACAATGAGCAGTTCTTC. Filled out from reference TRBV28 and TRBJ2-1, the complete variable domain reads DVKVTQSSRYLVKRTGEKVFLECVQDMDHENMFWYRQDPGLGLRLIYFSYDVKMKEKGDIPEGYSVSREKKERFSLILESASTNQTSMYLCASRQQDIYNEQFFGPGTRLTVL.

The V and J genes are TRBV11-3 and TRBJ1-1; no reliable D call. The germline gives CDR1 SGHNT, CDR2 YENEEA. The CDR3 consists of 13 residues. The V end lost 0 bases, the J end lost 7 bases, and 9 bases lay between the germline ends. The CDR3 loop is CASSLDKWSEAFF. The DNA for the CDR3 is TGTGCCAGCAGCTTAGATAAGTGGAGTGAAGCTTTCTTT. Looking up the rest from reference TRBV11-3 and TRBJ1-1 gives the full variable domain: EAGVVQSPRYKIIEKKQPVAFWCNPISGHNTLYWYLQNLGQGPELLIRYENEEAVDDSQLPKDRFSAERLKGVDSTLKIQPAELGDSAVYLCASSLDKWSEAFFGQGTRLTVV.

The genes are TRBV20-1 and TRBJ2-7; TRBD2 agrees at 9 bases. The germline CDR1 and CDR2 sequences are DFQATT and SNEGSKA (reference sequence). This CDR3 is 14 amino acids long. The V gene end was trimmed by 3 bases and the J gene end by 2 bases; junction bases not matched to a gene: 5. CDR3 nucleotide sequence: TGCAGTGCTAGTGTAGTAGCGGGGGCCTACGAGCAGTACTTC. Protein: CSASVVAGAYEQYF.

This clone was recorded only once. V and J are TRBV29-1 and TRBJ1-1; 9 bases fit TRBD1. The CDR3 has 14 residues. After removal of 7 bases from V and 1 base from J, the junction contained 7 bases not matched to a gene. In germline, CDR1 is SQVTM, CDR2 ANQGSEA. CDR3 sequence (DNA): TGCAGCGCCACGGACAGGGGCCAGAACACTGAAGCTTTCTTT. Translation gives CSATDRGQNTEAFF.

Within the sample, this clone is medium-sized. V usage is TRBV24-1 and J usage is TRBJ2-3; D perhaps matches TRBD1 (6 bases). V was trimmed by 4 bases and J by 2 bases, leaving 12 bases between them. The germline V gene encodes CDR1 KGHDR and CDR2 SFDVKD. The CDR3 spans 15 residues. The CDR3 sequence: CATSDPTGDTDTQYF. Written as DNA, the CDR3 is TGTGCCACCAGTGACCCGACAGGAGACACAGATACGCAGTATTTT.

The gene calls are TRBV7-2 and TRBJ2-3; 12 bases agree with TRBD2. The CDR3 extends over 15 amino acids. After removal of 2 bases from V and 4 bases from J, the junction contained 1 base not matched to a gene. Germline V gene data show CDR1 as SGHTA and CDR2 as FQGNSA. The CDR3 bases are TGTGCCAGCAGCTTATCTAGCGGGAGGGCAGATACGCAGTATTTT. This translates into CASSLSSGRADTQYF.

The chain carries TRBV7-8 and TRBJ1-2; TRBD1 is a possible D gene (6 bases). The CDR3 loop spans 13 amino acids. V shed 4 bases and J shed 6 bases, with 12 bases lying between them. Per the germline V gene, CDR1 is SGHVS and CDR2 is FQNEAQ. This CDR3 reads CASSSRTVDGYTF. In DNA form, the CDR3 reads TGTGCCAGCAGCTCAAGGACAGTTGATGGCTACACCTTC.

This clone was observed once. The chain recombines TRBV30 with TRBJ2-7; 7 bases agree with TRBD1. The CDR3 runs 11 residues. V lost 7 bases to trimming and J lost 6 bases; unmatched junction nucleotides: 6. Germline V gives CDR1 GTSNPN, CDR2 SVGIG (reference sequence). The CDR3: CAFRDRREQYF. The CDR3 coding sequence is TGTGCCTTCCGGGACAGACGCGAGCAGTACTTC.

This sequence joins TRBV2 and TRBJ1-3; D is undetermined. V dropped 5 bases and J dropped 0 bases, with 11 bases sitting between them. The germline V gene encodes CDR1 SNHLY and CDR2 FYNNEI. The CDR3 has 15 residues. CDR3 in DNA: TGTGCCAGCAGTCCCGTCTTCGGCTCTGGAAACACCATATATTTT. Its protein is CASSPVFGSGNTIYF.

The chain couples TRBV29-1 to TRBJ1-1, with D tentatively TRBD1 (5 bases). From germline, CDR1 is SQVTM and CDR2 ANQGSEA. V was clipped by 6 bases and J by 5 bases, with 13 bases between them. The CDR3 consists of 12 residues. The CDR3 reads CSVGEVSTEAFF. In DNA, the CDR3 is TGCAGCGTGGGGGAGGTGTCTACTGAAGCTTTCTTT. The variable domain in full, with the rest retrieved from reference TRBV29-1 and TRBJ1-1, is SAVISQKPSRDICQRGTSLTIQCQVDSQVTMMFWYRQQPGQSLTLIATANQGSEATYESGFVIDKFPISRPNLTFSTLTVSNMSPEDSSIYLCSVGEVSTEAFFGQGTRLTVV.

This clone occurred a few times. The chain recombines TRBV13 with TRBJ2-7, with 9 bases fitting TRBD1. CDR3 length: 15 amino acids. Germline V gene data show CDR1 as PRHDT and CDR2 as FYEKMQ (reference sequence). V dropped 5 bases and J dropped 0; count of bases not matched to a gene: 5. This CDR3 reads CASSRGQGSSYEQYF. The CDR3 coding sequence is TGTGCCAGCAGCCGCGGACAGGGGAGCTCCTACGAGCAGTACTTC. Complete variable domain (other parts from reference TRBV13 and TRBJ2-7): AAGVIQSPRHLIKEKRETATLKCYPIPRHDTVYWYQQGPGQDPQFLISFYEKMQSDKGSIPDRFSAQQFSDYHSELNMSSLELGDSALYFCASSRGQGSSYEQYFGPGTRLTVT.

This clone has just a few counts. This CDR3 is CASGPRGYNEQFF. For the CDR3, the DNA is TGTGCCAGCGGCCCGAGGGGGTACAATGAGCAGTTCTTC. This sequence joins TRBV7-2 and TRBJ2-1; possibly TRBD1 for D (6 bases). Between the trimmed V and J ends, which lost 8 bases and 4 bases, there was a span of 12 bases. Germline loops: CDR1 SGHTA, CDR2 FQGNSA. The CDR3 length is 13 residues.

The rearrangement joins TRBV27 to TRBJ2-7, with a weak D call TRBD2 (5 bases). The CDR3 has 14 residues. V was cut by 8 bases and J by 5 bases, with 19 bases left in between. Per the germline V gene, CDR1 is MNHEY and CDR2 is SMNVEV (reference sequence). DNA of the CDR3: TGTGCCAGCCAGTCCCATGCGGGTATCGACGAGCAGTACTTC. Its protein product is CASQSHAGIDEQYF.

The chain links TRBV10-3 to TRBJ1-4, with a tentative D call TRBD1 (6 bases). Germline CDR1 and CDR2: ENHRY and SYGVKD. Trimming stripped 2 bases from V and 8 bases from J, with 15 bases between. This CDR3 spans 15 amino acids. DNA for the CDR3: TGTGCCATCAGTGAGAAGGGGACAACCACCGAAAAACTGTTTTTT. It codes for CAISEKGTTTEKLFF.

The J gene is TRBJ2-5, the V gene TRBV5-8; D perhaps matches TRBD1 (6 bases). Trimming removed 6 bases from V and 5 bases from J, with 26 bases in between. The germline CDR1 and CDR2 sequences are SGHTS and YDEGEE. The CDR3 runs 17 residues. The CDR3 coding sequence is TGTGCCAGCACCCAACCTTTAAATATACAGGGTATCGAGACCCAGTACTTC. Its protein is CASTQPLNIQGIETQYF.

In DNA, the CDR3 is TGTGCCAGCAGTGAAGGGACAGGGGGGCTGAACATTCAGTACTTC. Its translation is CASSEGTGGLNIQYF. The chain has TRBV6-1 and TRBJ2-4, with 10 bases identical to TRBD1. After removal of 1 base from V and 7 bases from J, the junction contained 4 bases not matched to a gene. The CDR3 runs 15 residues. From germline, CDR1 is MNHNS and CDR2 SASEGT.